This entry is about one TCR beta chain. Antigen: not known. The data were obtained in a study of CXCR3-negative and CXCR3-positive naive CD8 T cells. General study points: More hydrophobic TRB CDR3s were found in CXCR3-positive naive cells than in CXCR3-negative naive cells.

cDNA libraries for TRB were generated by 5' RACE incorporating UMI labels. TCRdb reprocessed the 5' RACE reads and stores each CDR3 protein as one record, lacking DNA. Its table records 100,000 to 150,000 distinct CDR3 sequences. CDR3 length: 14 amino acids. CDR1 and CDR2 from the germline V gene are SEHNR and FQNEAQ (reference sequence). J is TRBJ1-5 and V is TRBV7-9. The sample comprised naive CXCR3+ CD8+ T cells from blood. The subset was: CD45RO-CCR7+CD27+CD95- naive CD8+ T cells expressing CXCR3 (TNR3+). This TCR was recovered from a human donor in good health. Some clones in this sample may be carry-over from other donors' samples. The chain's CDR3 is CASSLSNSNQPQHF. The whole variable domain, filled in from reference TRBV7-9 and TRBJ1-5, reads DTGVSQNPRHKITKRGQNVTFRCDPISEHNRLYWYRQTLGQGPEFLTYFQNEAQLEKSRLLSDRFSAERPKGSFSTLEIQRTEQGDSAMYLCASSLSNSNQPQHFGDGTRLSIL.